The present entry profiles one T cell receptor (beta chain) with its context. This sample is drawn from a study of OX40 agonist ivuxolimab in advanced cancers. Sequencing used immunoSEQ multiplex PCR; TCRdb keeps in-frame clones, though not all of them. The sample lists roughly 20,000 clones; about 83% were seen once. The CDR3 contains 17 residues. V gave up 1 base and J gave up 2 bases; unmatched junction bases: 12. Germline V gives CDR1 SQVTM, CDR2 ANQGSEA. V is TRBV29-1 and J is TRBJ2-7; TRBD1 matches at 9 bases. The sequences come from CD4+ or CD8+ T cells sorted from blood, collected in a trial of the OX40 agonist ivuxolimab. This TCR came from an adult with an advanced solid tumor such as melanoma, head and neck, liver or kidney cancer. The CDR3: CSVEGTPGQGRAYEQYF. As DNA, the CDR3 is TGCAGCGTTGAAGGCACACCGGGACAGGGTAGGGCCTACGAGCAGTACTTC.